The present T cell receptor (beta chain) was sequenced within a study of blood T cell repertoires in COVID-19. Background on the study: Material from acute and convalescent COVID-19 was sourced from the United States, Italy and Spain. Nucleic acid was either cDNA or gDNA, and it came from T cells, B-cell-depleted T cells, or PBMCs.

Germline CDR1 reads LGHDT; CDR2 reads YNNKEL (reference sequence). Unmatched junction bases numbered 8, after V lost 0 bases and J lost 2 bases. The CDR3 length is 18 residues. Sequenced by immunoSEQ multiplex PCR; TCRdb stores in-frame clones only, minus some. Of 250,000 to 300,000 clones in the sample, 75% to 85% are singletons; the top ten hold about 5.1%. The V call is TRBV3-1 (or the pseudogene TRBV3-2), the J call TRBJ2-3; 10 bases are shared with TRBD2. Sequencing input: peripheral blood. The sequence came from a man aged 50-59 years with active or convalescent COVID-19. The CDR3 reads CASSQELLLAGVTDTQYF. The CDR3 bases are TGTGCCAGCAGCCAAGAACTCCTTCTAGCGGGAGTCACAGATACGCAGTATTTT.